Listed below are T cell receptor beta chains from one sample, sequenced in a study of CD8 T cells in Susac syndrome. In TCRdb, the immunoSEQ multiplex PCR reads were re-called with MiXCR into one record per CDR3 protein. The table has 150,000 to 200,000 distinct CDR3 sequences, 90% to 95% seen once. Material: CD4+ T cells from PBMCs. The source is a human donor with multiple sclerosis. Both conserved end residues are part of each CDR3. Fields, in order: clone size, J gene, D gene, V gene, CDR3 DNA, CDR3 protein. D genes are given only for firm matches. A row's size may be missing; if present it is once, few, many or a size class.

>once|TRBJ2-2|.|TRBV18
TGTGCCAGCTCCCAACACTATACCGGGGAGCTGTTTTTT
CASSQHYTGELFF
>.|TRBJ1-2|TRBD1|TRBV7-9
TGTGCCAGCAGCCACGCCGACAGGGGTGGAGGCTACACCTTC
CASSHADRGGGYTF
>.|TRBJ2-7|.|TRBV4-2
TGTGCCAGCAGCCAAGAGAGAGGGATCGAGCAGTACTTC
CASSQERGIEQYF
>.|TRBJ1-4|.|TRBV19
TGTGCCAGTAGAACCCGTGTGGGGAAACTGTTTTTT
CASRTRVGKLFF
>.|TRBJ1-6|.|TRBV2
TGTGCCAGCAGTGAAGGGGATTCACCCCTCCACTTT
CASSEGDSPLHF
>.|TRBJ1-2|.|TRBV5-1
TGCGCCAGCAGCTTGATTGGTGGGGGAGCTAACTATGGCTACACCTTC
CASSLIGGGANYGYTF
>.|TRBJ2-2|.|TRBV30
TGTGCCTCCTTGGGAGTCCTAAACACCGGGGAGCTGTTTTTT
CASLGVLNTGELFF
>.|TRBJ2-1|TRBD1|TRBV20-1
TGCAGTGCTAGAGCTCCCACAGGGGGACATGAGCAGTTCTTC
CSARAPTGGHEQFF
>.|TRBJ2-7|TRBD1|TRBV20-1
TGCAGTGCTAGCCGACAGGGAGTCTACGAGCAGTACTTC
CSASRQGVYEQYF
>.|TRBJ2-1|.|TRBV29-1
TGCAGCGTCATAGAGGGCTCCTACAATGAGCAGTTCTTC
CSVIEGSYNEQFF
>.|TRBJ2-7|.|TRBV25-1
TGTGCCAGCAAGTCACAATCCTACGAGCAGTACTTC
CASKSQSYEQYF
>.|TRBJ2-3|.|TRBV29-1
TGCAGCGTTGAAGATCGGGGCGGTAGCACAGATACGCAGTATTTT
CSVEDRGGSTDTQYF
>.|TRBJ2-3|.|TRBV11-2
TGTGCCAGCAGCTTTGGGGGGCCGCAGTATTTT
CASSFGGPQYF
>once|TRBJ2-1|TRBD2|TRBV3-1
TGTGCCAGCAGCCCTACTAGCGGGAGCATCAATGAGCAGTTCTTC
CASSPTSGSINEQFF
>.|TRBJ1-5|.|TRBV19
TGTGCCAGTAGTATTTGGACAGACTATAGCAATCAGCCCCAGCATTTT
CASSIWTDYSNQPQHF
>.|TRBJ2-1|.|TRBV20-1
TGCAGTGCTATACCAAATCTGGGTTCAAGTGAGCAGTTCTTC
CSAIPNLGSSEQFF
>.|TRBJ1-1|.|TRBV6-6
TGTGCCAGCAGGCACACAGAGAACACTGAAGCTTTCTTT
CASRHTENTEAFF
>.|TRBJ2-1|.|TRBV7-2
TGTGCCAGCAGCCCCCAAGGGGGAAACGAGCAGTTCTTC
CASSPQGGNEQFF
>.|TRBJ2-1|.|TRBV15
TGTGCCACCAGCCGGAGGAATGAGCAGTTCTTC
CATSRRNEQFF
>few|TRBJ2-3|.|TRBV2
TGTGCCAGCAGTGAGAGGTCCACAGATACGCAGTATTTT
CASSERSTDTQYF
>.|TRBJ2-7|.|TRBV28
TGTGCCAGCAGTGGGCGGGAACTCTACGAGCAGTACTTC
CASSGRELYEQYF
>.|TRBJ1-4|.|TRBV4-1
TGCGCCAGCAGCCAAGATAGCAGGGGTCTTGAAAAACTGTTTTTT
CASSQDSRGLEKLFF
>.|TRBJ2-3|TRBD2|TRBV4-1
TGCGCCAGCAGCCAAGGATCGGCTAGCGGGAGTACAGATACGCAGTATTTT
CASSQGSASGSTDTQYF
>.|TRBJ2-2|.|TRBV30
TGTGCCTGGAGGACTTGGCAGGGGGGCAACACCGGGGAGCTGTTTTTT
CAWRTWQGGNTGELFF
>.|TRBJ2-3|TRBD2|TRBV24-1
TGTGCCACCAGTGATTGGACTAGCGGAAGCACAGATACGCAGTATTTT
CATSDWTSGSTDTQYF
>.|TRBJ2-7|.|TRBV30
TGTGCCTGGAGCAAGGACTACTCCCTCGAGCAGTACTTC
CAWSKDYSLEQYF
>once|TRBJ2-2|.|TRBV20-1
TGCAGTGCTTCTGGGGGGCAAACCCCACACGGGGAGCTGTTTTTT
CSASGGQTPHGELFF
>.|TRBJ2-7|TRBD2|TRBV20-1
TGCAGTGCTACACAAAGCGGGGGGGCCTCCTACGAGCAGTACTTC
CSATQSGGASYEQYF
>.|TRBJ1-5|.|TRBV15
TGTGCCACCAGCGGAAGGGTCCATCAGCCCCAGCATTTT
CATSGRVHQPQHF
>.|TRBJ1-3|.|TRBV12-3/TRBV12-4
TGTGCCAGCAGTTTGAGCGGGGGCGCTAACACCATATATTTT
CASSLSGGANTIYF
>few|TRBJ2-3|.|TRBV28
TGTGCCAGCAGTTTCGAGAGGGCGGATACGCAGTATTTT
CASSFERADTQYF
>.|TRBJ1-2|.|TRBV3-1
TGTGCCAGTCAGGGTGCTAACTATGGCTACACCTTC
CASQGANYGYTF
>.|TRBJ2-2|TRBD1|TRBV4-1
TGCGCCAGCAGCCACGGACAGGGAAGAGCCGGGGAGCTGTTTTTT
CASSHGQGRAGELFF
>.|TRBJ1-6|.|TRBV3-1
TGTGCCAGCAGCCCCTCCGATGGGGGGAATAATTCACCCCTCCACTTT
CASSPSDGGNNSPLHF
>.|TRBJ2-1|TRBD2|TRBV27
TGTGCCAGCAGAAAAACGGGAGGGGATGAGCAGTTCTTC
CASRKTGGDEQFF
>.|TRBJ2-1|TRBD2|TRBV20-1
TGCAGTGCTAGAGGGGCTAGCGGAGAGACCTACAATGAGCAGTTCTTC
CSARGASGETYNEQFF
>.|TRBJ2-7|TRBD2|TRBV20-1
TGCAGTGCTCGCCTAGCGGGGGAACGATTGGAGCAGTACTTC
CSARLAGERLEQYF
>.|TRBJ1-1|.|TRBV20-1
TGCAGTGCTCCGAGGGGGGACACTGAAGCTTTCTTT
CSAPRGDTEAFF
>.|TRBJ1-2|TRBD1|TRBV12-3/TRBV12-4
TGTGCCAGCAGTTTAAGGACAGGGGGCGGCTACACCTTC
CASSLRTGGGYTF
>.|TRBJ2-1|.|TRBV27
TGTGCCAGCAGTTTTGGGAACAGAGACAATGAGCAGTTCTTC
CASSFGNRDNEQFF
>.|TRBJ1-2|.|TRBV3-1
TGTGCCAGCAGCCACAATTCAGGGGTAGGCTACACCTTC
CASSHNSGVGYTF
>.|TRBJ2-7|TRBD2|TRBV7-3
TGTGCCAGCAGCTCCCGGGGGGGGACCGAGCAGTACTTC
CASSSRGGTEQYF
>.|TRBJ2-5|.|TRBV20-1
TGCAGTGCTAGGGCAGGTACCCAGCAAGAGACCCAGTACTTC
CSARAGTQQETQYF